The clone carrying this T cell receptor beta chain was counted a single time. Its antigen is unidentified. This sample is drawn from a study of T cell responses to AZD1222 COVID-19 vaccine. Broader study findings: Nearly half of spike-specific TCRs reportedly go after variant regions that carry no mutations.

V was pared by 2 bases and J by 4 bases, with 14 bases between. The germline CDR1 and CDR2 sequences are MNHEY and SMNVEV (reference sequence). CDR3 length: 15 amino acids. Sequenced by immunoSEQ multiplex PCR; TCRdb stores in-frame clones only, minus some. This sample carries 150,000 to 200,000 clones, 75% to 95% of them seen once, and the ten largest clones take roughly 2.8%. The TCR originated in an adult in good health. The chain is built from TRBV27 and TRBJ1-1; D possibly corresponds to TRBD1 (5 bases). Sequences were derived from peripheral blood, sampled on day 0 of AZD1222 vaccination. The CDR3 reads CASSLMAGRGTEAFF. In DNA, the CDR3 is TGTGCCAGCAGTTTAATGGCAGGGAGAGGCACTGAAGCTTTCTTT.